This TCR beta chain was sequenced during a study of control samples from healthy donors and cancer patients (TCRdb year 2020). Comment on this clone: Its antigen is unknown. No base quality values were provided; no much bigger clone lies one nucleotide off.

Taken from the germline V gene, the CDR1 and CDR2 loops are SGDLS and YYNGEE. V is reduced by 1 base and J by 4 bases, leaving a spacing of 0 bases between them. The CDR3 holds 11 amino acids from the cysteine to the phenylalanine. Only the CDR3 region is kept as DNA, spanning 33 bases read in frame from base 1. Libraries were constructed by the immunoSEQ multiplex PCR assay. Held by TCRdb, this immuneACCESS table contains in-frame sequences only and omits some clones. Under half of the omission traces to an unresolved V gene where checked; the cause of the rest is unknown. The sample table records roughly 98,000 clones; approximately 82% of these occur just once. The ten top clones hold approximately 9.8% of the sample.

Rearrangement joined TRBV9 to TRBJ1-5, with no reliable assignment of the D segment. The sequenced sample consisted of blood. The source of this sequence is a woman aged 55-70 years in good health. The CDR3 sequence is CASSVNQPQHF. The sequenced DNA is TGTGCCAGCAGCGTAAATCAGCCCCAGCATTTT.